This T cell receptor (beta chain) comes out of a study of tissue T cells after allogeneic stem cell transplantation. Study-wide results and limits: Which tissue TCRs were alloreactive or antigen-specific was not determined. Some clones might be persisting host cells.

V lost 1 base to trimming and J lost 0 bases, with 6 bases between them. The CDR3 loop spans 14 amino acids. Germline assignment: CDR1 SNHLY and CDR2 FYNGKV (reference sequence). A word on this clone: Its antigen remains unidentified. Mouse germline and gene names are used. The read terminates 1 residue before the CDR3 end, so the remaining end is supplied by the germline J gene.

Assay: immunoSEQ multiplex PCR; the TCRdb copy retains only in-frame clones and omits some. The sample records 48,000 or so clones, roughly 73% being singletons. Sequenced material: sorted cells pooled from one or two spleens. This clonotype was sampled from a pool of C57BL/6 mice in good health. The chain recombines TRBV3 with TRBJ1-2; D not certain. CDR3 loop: CASSLGIANSDYTF. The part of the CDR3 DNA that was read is TGTGCCAGCAGCTTAGGGATTGCAAACTCCGACTACACC.